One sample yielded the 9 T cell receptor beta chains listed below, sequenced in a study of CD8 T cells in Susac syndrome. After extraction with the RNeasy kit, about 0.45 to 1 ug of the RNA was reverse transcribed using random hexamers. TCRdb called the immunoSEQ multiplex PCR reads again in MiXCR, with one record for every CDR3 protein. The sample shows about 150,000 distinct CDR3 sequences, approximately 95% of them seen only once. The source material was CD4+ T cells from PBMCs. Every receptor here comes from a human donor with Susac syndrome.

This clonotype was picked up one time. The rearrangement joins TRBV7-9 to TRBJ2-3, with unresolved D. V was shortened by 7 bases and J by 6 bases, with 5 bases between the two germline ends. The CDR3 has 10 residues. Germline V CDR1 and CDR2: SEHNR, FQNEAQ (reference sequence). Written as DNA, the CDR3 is TGTGCCAGCACAGAGGATACGCAGTATTTT. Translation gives CASTEDTQYF. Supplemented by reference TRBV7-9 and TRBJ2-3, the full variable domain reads DTGVSQNPRHKITKRGQNVTFRCDPISEHNRLYWYRQTLGQGPEFLTYFQNEAQLEKSRLLSDRFSAERPKGSFSTLEIQRTEQGDSAMYLCASTEDTQYFGPGTRLTVL.

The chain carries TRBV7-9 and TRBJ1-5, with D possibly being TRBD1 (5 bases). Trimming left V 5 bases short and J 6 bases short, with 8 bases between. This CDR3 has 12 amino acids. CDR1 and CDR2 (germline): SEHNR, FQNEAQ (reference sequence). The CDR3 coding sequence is TGTGCCAGCAGCGATGGGGCTCAGCCCCAGCATTTT. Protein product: CASSDGAQPQHF. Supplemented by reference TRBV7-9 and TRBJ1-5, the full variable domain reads DTGVSQNPRHKITKRGQNVTFRCDPISEHNRLYWYRQTLGQGPEFLTYFQNEAQLEKSRLLSDRFSAERPKGSFSTLEIQRTEQGDSAMYLCASSDGAQPQHFGDGTRLSIL.

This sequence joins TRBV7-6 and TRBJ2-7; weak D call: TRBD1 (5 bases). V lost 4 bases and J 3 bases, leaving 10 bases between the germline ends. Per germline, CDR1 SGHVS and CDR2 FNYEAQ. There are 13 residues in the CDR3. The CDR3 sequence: CASSSGMGYEQYF. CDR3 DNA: TGTGCCAGCAGCTCAGGGATGGGCTACGAGCAGTACTTC.

CDR3 sequence reads: CASKGSTDTQYF. The CDR3 DNA reads as TGTGCCAGCAAAGGCAGCACAGATACGCAGTATTTT. The chain combines TRBV6-4 with TRBJ2-3; no firm D call. The CDR3 covers 12 residues. V shed 7 bases and J shed 0 bases, with 5 bases lying between them. CDR1 and CDR2 (germline): MRHNA, SNTAGT.

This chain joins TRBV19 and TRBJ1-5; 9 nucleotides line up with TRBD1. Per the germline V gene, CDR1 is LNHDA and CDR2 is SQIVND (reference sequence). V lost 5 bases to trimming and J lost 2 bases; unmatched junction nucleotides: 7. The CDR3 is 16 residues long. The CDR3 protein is CASSPQGAKGNQPQHF. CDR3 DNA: TGTGCCAGTAGTCCACAGGGGGCGAAAGGCAATCAGCCCCAGCATTTT.

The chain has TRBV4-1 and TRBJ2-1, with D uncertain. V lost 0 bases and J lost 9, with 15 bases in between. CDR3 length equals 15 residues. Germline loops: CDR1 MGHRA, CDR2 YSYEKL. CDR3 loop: CASSQDRGAQFEQFF. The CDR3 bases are TGCGCCAGCAGCCAAGACCGAGGAGCGCAGTTTGAGCAGTTCTTC.

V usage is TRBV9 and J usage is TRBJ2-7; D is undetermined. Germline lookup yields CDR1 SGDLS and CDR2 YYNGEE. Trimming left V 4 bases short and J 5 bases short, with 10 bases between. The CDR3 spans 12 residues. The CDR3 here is CASSKSWNEQYF. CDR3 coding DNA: TGTGCCAGCAGCAAGAGCTGGAACGAGCAGTACTTC.

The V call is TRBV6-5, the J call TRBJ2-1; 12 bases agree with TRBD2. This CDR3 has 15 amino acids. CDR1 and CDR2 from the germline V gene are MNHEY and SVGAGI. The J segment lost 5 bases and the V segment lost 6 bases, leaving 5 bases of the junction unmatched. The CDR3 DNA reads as TGTGCCAGCAGGTTACTAGCGGGAGGTAACAATGAGCAGTTCTTC. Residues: CASRLLAGGNNEQFF.

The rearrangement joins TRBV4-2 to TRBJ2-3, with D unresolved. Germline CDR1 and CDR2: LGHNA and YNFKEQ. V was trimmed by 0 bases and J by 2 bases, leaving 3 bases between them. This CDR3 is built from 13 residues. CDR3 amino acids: CASSQDPTDTQYF. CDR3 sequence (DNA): TGTGCCAGCAGCCAAGATCCCACAGATACGCAGTATTTT.